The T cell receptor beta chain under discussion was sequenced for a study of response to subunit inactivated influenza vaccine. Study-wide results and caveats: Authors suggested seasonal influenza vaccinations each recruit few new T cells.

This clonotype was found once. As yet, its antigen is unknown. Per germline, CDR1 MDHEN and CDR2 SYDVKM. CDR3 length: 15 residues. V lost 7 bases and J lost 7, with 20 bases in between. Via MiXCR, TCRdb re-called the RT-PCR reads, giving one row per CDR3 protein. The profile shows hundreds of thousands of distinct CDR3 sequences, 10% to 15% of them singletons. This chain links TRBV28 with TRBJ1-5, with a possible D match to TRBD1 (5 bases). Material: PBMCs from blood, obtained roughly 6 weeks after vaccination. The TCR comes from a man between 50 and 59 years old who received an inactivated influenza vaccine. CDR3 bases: TGTGCCAGCATCGCAACCGGGGGTCGGGGGCAGCCCCAGCATTTT. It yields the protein CASIATGGRGQPQHF. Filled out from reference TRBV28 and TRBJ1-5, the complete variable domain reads DVKVTQSSRYLVKRTGEKVFLECVQDMDHENMFWYRQDPGLGLRLIYFSYDVKMKEKGDIPEGYSVSREKKERFSLILESASTNQTSMYLCASIATGGRGQPQHFGDGTRLSIL.